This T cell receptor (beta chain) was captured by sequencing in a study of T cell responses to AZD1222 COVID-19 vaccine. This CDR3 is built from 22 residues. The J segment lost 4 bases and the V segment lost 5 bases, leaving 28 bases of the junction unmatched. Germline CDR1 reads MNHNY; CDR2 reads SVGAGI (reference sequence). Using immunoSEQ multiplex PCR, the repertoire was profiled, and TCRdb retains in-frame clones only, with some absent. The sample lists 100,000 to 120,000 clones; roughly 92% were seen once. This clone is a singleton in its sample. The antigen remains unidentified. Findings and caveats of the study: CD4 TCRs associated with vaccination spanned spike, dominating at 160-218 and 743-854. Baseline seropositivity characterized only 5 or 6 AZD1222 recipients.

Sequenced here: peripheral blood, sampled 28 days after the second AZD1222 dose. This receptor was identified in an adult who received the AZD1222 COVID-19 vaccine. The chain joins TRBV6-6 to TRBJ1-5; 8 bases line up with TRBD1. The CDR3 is CASSRHVWDRFLDSIGNQPQHF. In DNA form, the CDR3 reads TGTGCCAGCAGTCGACACGTCTGGGACAGGTTTTTGGACTCTATTGGAAATCAGCCCCAGCATTTT.